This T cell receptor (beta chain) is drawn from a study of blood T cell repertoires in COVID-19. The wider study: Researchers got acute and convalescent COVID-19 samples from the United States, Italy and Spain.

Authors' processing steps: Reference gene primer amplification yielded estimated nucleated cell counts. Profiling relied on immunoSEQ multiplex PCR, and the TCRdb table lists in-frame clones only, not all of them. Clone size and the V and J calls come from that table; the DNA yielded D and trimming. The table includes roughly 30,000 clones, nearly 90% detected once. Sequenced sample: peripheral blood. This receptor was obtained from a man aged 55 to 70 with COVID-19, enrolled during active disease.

The CDR3 DNA reads as TGTGCCAGCAGTTTCCCGGGATCTAACTACGAGCAGTACTTC. It codes for CASSFPGSNYEQYF. V gene TRBV6-6 combines with J gene TRBJ2-7; TRBD2 is a possible D gene (5 bases). The V end lost 4 bases, the J end lost 3 bases, and 13 bases lay between the germline ends. Germline V gives CDR1 MNHNY, CDR2 SVGAGI (reference sequence). The CDR3 extends over 14 amino acids.